The 25 T cell receptor beta chains in this list originate from one sample, sequenced in a study of blood T cell repertoires in COVID-19 (TCRdb year 2020). The protocol used for the library was the immunoSEQ multiplex PCR assay. Imported from immuneACCESS, the table was reduced by TCRdb to in-frame sequences with V and J called. These copies leave out some clones; in studies compared against another copy, an unresolved V gene accounts for under half, and the cause of the remainder is not known. This sample holds 200,000 to 250,000 clones; about four fifths were observed only once. In total, the top ten clones hold 3.5% to 4% of the sample. Material: PBMCs or T cells enriched from blood (not recorded which). The receptors derive from a woman between 40 and 50 years old who had been exposed to COVID-19.

CDR3 sequence reads: CASSLSSSGELFF. DNA of the CDR3: TGTGCCAGCAGTTTATCGTCCTCCGGGGAGCTGTTTTTT. This sequence joins TRBV27 and TRBJ2-2; D call uncertain. The CDR3 is made up of 13 amino acids. Germline CDR1 reads MNHEY; CDR2 reads SMNVEV (reference sequence). Trimming pared 0 bases from V and 6 bases from J, leaving 5 bases between.

The chain couples TRBV3-1 (or the pseudogene TRBV3-2) to TRBJ2-3; 8 bases are shared with TRBD2. The CDR3 is made up of 17 amino acids. J was trimmed by 4 bases and V by 4 bases; bases with no gene match: 13. Germline-derived CDR1 and CDR2 are LGHDT and YNNKEL (reference sequence). The CDR3 loop is CASSLSNGGAFSDTQYF. CDR3 in DNA: TGTGCCAGCAGCCTGAGTAACGGGGGGGCTTTTTCAGATACGCAGTATTTT.

This chain links TRBV25-1 with TRBJ1-4; weak D call: TRBD1 (6 bases). The CDR3 is 15 amino acids. The V gene lost 3 bases and the J gene lost 7 bases, with 15 bases spanning the gap. CDR1 MGHDK and CDR2 SYGVNS come from the germline V gene. The CDR3 DNA reads TGTGCCAGCAGTGACCAACGGGGGGCGGGTGAAAAACTGTTTTTT. Encoded protein: CASSDQRGAGEKLFF.

The rearrangement uses TRBV19 and TRBJ2-2; D call uncertain. CDR1 LNHDA and CDR2 SQIVND come from the germline V gene (reference sequence). Trimming shortened V by 8 bases and J by 6 bases, and 7 bases separated the two germline ends. The CDR3 has 11 amino acids. The CDR3 is CASHSSGELFF. Written as DNA, the CDR3 is TGTGCCAGTCACAGTTCCGGGGAGCTGTTTTTT. The full variable domain, rest sourced from reference TRBV19 and TRBJ2-2, is DGGITQSPKYLFRKEGQNVTLSCEQNLNHDAMYWYRQDPGQGLRLIYYSQIVNDFQKGDIAEGYSVSREKKESFPLTVTSAQKNPTAFYLCASHSSGELFFGEGSRLTVL.

This clone was detected a few times. The chain links TRBV28 to TRBJ1-5, with TRBD1 as a possible D gene (5 bases). Trimming stripped 4 bases from V and 3 bases from J, with 16 bases between. Germline V gives CDR1 MDHEN, CDR2 SYDVKM. The CDR3 has 16 amino acids. The CDR3 nucleotides read TGTGCCAGCAGTTCGCCGGGGCGGGGAAACAATCAGCCCCAGCATTTT. Amino acid sequence: CASSSPGRGNNQPQHF.

V is TRBV20-1 and J is TRBJ1-2; D is uncertain. CDR1 and CDR2 (germline): DFQATT, SNEGSKA (reference sequence). The CDR3 loop spans 10 amino acids. Trimming removed 5 bases from V and 4 bases from J, with 5 bases in between. DNA of the CDR3: TGCAGTGCTTCTCCCTATGGCTACACCTTC. Translated, it gives CSASPYGYTF.

The chain carries TRBV2 and TRBJ1-1; D ambiguous. The CDR3 runs 11 residues. CDR1 is SNHLY and CDR2 is FYNNEI in the germline V gene. The V end was cut by 6 bases, the J end by 6 bases, with 8 bases between. The CDR3 DNA reads TGTGCCAGCAGGGCCGGGGCTGAAGCTTTCTTT. Its translation: CASRAGAEAFF.

CDR3: CASSTKTGKNQPQHF. For the CDR3, the DNA is TGTGCCAGTAGTACAAAGACAGGGAAAAATCAGCCCCAGCATTTT. J is TRBJ1-5 and V is TRBV19, with TRBD1 identical over 7 bases. Germline V gene sequence: CDR1 LNHDA, CDR2 SQIVND (reference sequence). V dropped 4 bases and J dropped 4; count of bases not matched to a gene: 7. CDR3 length equals 15 residues.

The chain carries TRBV7-2 and TRBJ2-1; D may be TRBD2 (5 bases). CDR1 is SGHTA, CDR2 FQGNSA, per germline. The ends were cut back, 2 bases at V and 7 bases at J, with 24 bases in the middle. CDR3 length: 18 amino acids. CDR3 sequence reads: CASSLYPALTSRGNEQFF. The CDR3 DNA is TGTGCCAGCAGCTTATACCCCGCACTCACCTCTCGCGGGAATGAGCAGTTCTTC.

The rearrangement uses TRBV27 and TRBJ1-2; tentative D call: TRBD1 (6 bases). The CDR3 is 13 residues long. V dropped 4 bases and J dropped 3 bases, with 9 bases sitting between them. The germline CDR1 and CDR2 sequences are MNHEY and SMNVEV (reference sequence). CDR3 loop: CASSSDSYYGYTF. The CDR3 region has the DNA TGTGCCAGCAGTTCGGACAGTTACTATGGCTACACCTTC.

The chain uses TRBV4-3 and TRBJ2-3, with 9 bases fitting TRBD2. The CDR3 runs to 16 residues. Germline lookup yields CDR1 LGHNA and CDR2 YSLEER. The trim removed 0 bases at V and 4 bases at J, leaving 5 bases unmatched. CDR3 coding DNA: TGCGCCAGCAGCCAAGAGCTGGCGGGGGGGCCAGATACGCAGTATTTT. This translates into CASSQELAGGPDTQYF.

The V and J genes are TRBV24-1 and TRBJ1-2; TRBD1 agrees at 8 bases. CDR3 length: 15 amino acids. CDR1 is KGHDR and CDR2 is SFDVKD in the germline V gene. Germline trimming cut 2 bases from V and 8 bases from J; bases unmatched to any gene: 9. The CDR3 DNA follows: TGTGCCACCAGTGATTCACGGACAGGGACCAGCGGCTACACCTTC. The encoded protein is CATSDSRTGTSGYTF.

The V and J genes are TRBV11-3 and TRBJ2-1, with D tentatively TRBD1 (5 bases). V shed 0 bases and J shed 4 bases, with 7 bases lying between them. The germline V gene has CDR1 SGHNT and CDR2 YENEEA. CDR3 length: 14 amino acids. The CDR3 nucleotides are TGTGCCAGCAGCTTAGAGACAGATTACAATGAGCAGTTCTTC. This codes for CASSLETDYNEQFF.

This clone appeared once. The chain employs TRBV5-6 and TRBJ1-1, with D possibly TRBD1 on 6 matching bases. Trimming left V 2 bases short and J 1 base short, with 9 bases between. The CDR3 has 14 amino acids. CDR1 is SGHDT, CDR2 YYEEEE, per germline. The CDR3 here is CASSLGGGNTEAFF. The CDR3 coding sequence is TGTGCCAGCAGCTTAGGGGGTGGGAACACTGAAGCTTTCTTT.

The chain carries TRBV21-1 and TRBJ1-3. TRBV21-1 is assigned pseudogene status. This CDR3 has 12 residues. The chain's CDR3 is CASPREGNTIYF. CDR3 coding DNA: TGTGCCAGCCCCCGCGAGGGAAACACCATATATTTT.

The genes are TRBV7-8 and TRBJ2-5; D perhaps matches TRBD1 (6 bases). This CDR3 comprises 14 residues. In germline, CDR1 is SGHVS, CDR2 FQNEAQ. V lost 2 bases and J lost 2, with 9 bases in between. The CDR3 here is CASSLWGQQETQYF. The CDR3 DNA sequence: TGTGCCAGCAGCTTATGGGGGCAGCAAGAGACCCAGTACTTC. The entire variable domain, with the rest obtained from reference TRBV7-8 and TRBJ2-5, is as follows: GAGVSQSPRYKVAKRGQDVALRCDPISGHVSLFWYQQALGQGPEFLTYFQNEAQLDKSGLPSDRFFAERPEGSVSTLKIQRTQQEDSAVYLCASSLWGQQETQYFGPGTRLLVL.

Comment on this clone: This same CDR3 is encoded by further DNA sequences in the sample. V gene TRBV6-5 combines with J gene TRBJ1-5; no definite D call. Germline CDR1 is MNHEY and CDR2 is SVGAGI. CDR3 length: 14 amino acids. Trimming removed 0 bases from V and 5 bases from J, with 8 bases in between. As DNA, the CDR3 is TGTGCCAGCAGTTACTCCGGTAGTCATCAGCCCCAGCATTTT. It specifies CASSYSGSHQPQHF.

The chain's CDR3 is CASSLATGSDEQFF. As DNA, the CDR3 is TGTGCCAGCAGCTTGGCAACAGGGTCAGATGAGCAGTTCTTC. The chain couples TRBV7-2 to TRBJ2-1; possible D gene TRBD1, 6 bases. V lost 3 bases, J lost 8 bases, and 14 bases lay in between. Germline V gives CDR1 SGHTA, CDR2 FQGNSA. The CDR3 consists of 14 residues.

The gene calls are TRBV27 and TRBJ2-1, with 9 bases fitting TRBD2. The CDR3 totals 18 residues. Looked up from germline, CDR1 is MNHEY and CDR2 is SMNVEV (reference sequence). The V and J ends lost 6 bases and 0 bases, in that order; junction bases with no gene match: 12. The CDR3 sequence: CASRISGGAGSSYNEQFF. The CDR3, as DNA: TGTGCCAGCAGAATTAGCGGGGGAGCGGGGAGCTCCTACAATGAGCAGTTCTTC.

V and J are TRBV18 and TRBJ1-1; 7 nucleotides match TRBD1. The germline gives CDR1 KGHSH, CDR2 LQKENI. CDR3 size: 14 residues. The junction had 6 bases not matched to a gene; V was cut back by 5 bases and J by 3 bases. Written as DNA, the CDR3 is TGTGCCAGCTCATTGCCAGGGGGATACACTGAAGCTTTCTTT. Protein: CASSLPGGYTEAFF.

J is TRBJ1-2 and V is TRBV27; 10 bases line up with TRBD1. Germline V gene lookup returns CDR1 MNHEY and CDR2 SMNVEV (reference sequence). The CDR3 totals 14 residues. The V and J ends lost 4 bases and 7 bases, in that order; junction bases with no gene match: 6. The CDR3 loop reads CASSYGTGDFGYTF. The DNA of the CDR3 is TGTGCCAGCAGTTACGGGACAGGGGATTTTGGCTACACCTTC.

In its sample, this clone was seen a few times. This chain's CDR3 is CASRDQKRRQGNTEAFF. The DNA for the CDR3 is TGCGCCAGCAGGGATCAGAAACGAAGACAGGGGAACACTGAAGCTTTCTTT. This chain joins TRBV4-1 and TRBJ1-1; TRBD1 agrees at 7 bases. V lost 6 bases and J lost 1; bases outside the gene matches: 14. Germline values: CDR1 MGHRA, CDR2 YSYEKL. This CDR3 has 17 amino acids.

The gene calls are TRBV10-3 and TRBJ1-4; 12 bases fit TRBD1. Germline CDR1 and CDR2: ENHRY and SYGVKD. The CDR3 runs to 16 residues. V dropped 0 bases and J dropped 5; count of bases not matched to a gene: 1. This CDR3 reads CAISESGTGGNEKLFF. The CDR3, as DNA: TGTGCCATCAGTGAGTCGGGGACAGGGGGCAATGAAAAACTGTTTTTT.

This chain connects TRBV27 to TRBJ1-2, with D perhaps matching TRBD1 (6 bases). V lost 5 bases to trimming and J lost 7 bases, with 8 bases between them. The CDR3 sequence is 11 residues long. The germline V gene has CDR1 MNHEY and CDR2 SMNVEV (reference sequence). The CDR3 coding sequence is TGTGCCAGCAGTACAGGGTCTGGCTACACCTTC. It translates to CASSTGSGYTF.

The V and J genes are TRBV19 and TRBJ1-1; 7 nucleotides match TRBD1. Per the germline V gene, CDR1 is LNHDA and CDR2 is SQIVND (reference sequence). V lost 9 bases and J lost 4; bases outside the gene matches: 2. This CDR3 region has 11 residues. The CDR3 DNA reads as TGTGCCAGCCAGGGGGGCACTGAAGCTTTCTTT. The encoded protein is CASQGGTEAFF.